This T cell receptor (beta chain) derives from a study of blood T cell repertoires in COVID-19. Looked up from germline, CDR1 is MDHEN and CDR2 is SYDVKM. The CDR3 totals 15 residues. Trimming removed 2 bases at V and 1 base at J, with 6 bases between. In the source study's methods: Counts of nucleated cells, estimated from reference gene primer amplification, were obtained. Libraries were prepared by immunoSEQ multiplex PCR; TCRdb keeps only in-frame clonotypes and omits some of them. The V and J calls and clone size were taken over from that table, and D and trimming were inferred from the DNA. This table holds almost 250,000 clones, around 84% found once.

The chain couples TRBV28 to TRBJ2-6; D is possibly TRBD2 (6 bases). The sequence was collected from a woman aged 50 to 60 who had recovered from COVID-19. Sequencing was performed on PBMCs or T cells enriched from blood (not recorded which). The CDR3 coding sequence is TGTGCCAGCAGTTTAGGAGGGTCTGGGGCCAACGTCCTGACTTTC. This translates into CASSLGGSGANVLTF.